The T cell receptor (beta chain) described here comes from a study of cytomegalovirus exposure and HLA in healthy donors. The study's findings and limits: Reports described diagnosis of cytomegalovirus status by the classifier as highly specific and sensitive.

Trimming shortened V by 0 bases and J by 6 bases, and 15 bases separated the two germline ends. The CDR3 is 16 amino acids. Per the germline V gene, CDR1 is MNHEY and CDR2 is SMNVEV (reference sequence). Points on this clone: Its antigen remains unidentified.

PCR amplification relied on 60 Vbeta primers (plus 13 Jbeta primers). Repertoires were generated with immunoSEQ multiplex PCR, while TCRdb's copy carries only in-frame clones and drops some. The sample shows around 180,000 clones, about 80% of them seen only once. This clonotype was sampled from a middle-aged woman in good health and CMV-seronegative. Material: PBMCs. The chain is built from TRBV27 and TRBJ1-5; possibly TRBD1 for D (5 bases). CDR3 sequence (DNA): TGTGCCAGCAGTTTATCAGCAGGGTTAGGCAGTCAGCCCCAGCATTTT. Translated: CASSLSAGLGSQPQHF.